A single sample is the source of the 23 T cell receptor beta chains below, sequenced in a study of vaccination effects on CD4 cells after COVID-19. Only in-frame clones appear in the TCRdb table, and some are missing; sequencing was by immunoSEQ multiplex PCR. This sample has some 17,000 clones, with 76% found just once. These receptors are not linked to any known antigen. Antigen-specific CD4+ T cells were expanded with viral peptide pools in the ViraFEST assay before sequencing. Researchers isolated CD4+ T cells once less than twelve days of culture had elapsed. PCR confirmed that the person was infected with SARS-CoV-2 between March and December 2020. Vaccination of participants consisted of two doses of either the BNT162b2 or mRNA-1273 vaccine. The input for sequencing was CD4+ T cells from PBMCs cultured with SARS-CoV-2 spike peptides, taken after COVID-19 vaccination. Receptor source: a human donor who had a prior SARS-CoV-2 infection.

This chain joins TRBV18 and TRBJ1-2; no clear D gene. The CDR3 covers 12 residues. The germline V gene has CDR1 KGHSH and CDR2 LQKENI. Trimming pared 5 bases from V and 1 base from J, leaving 5 bases between. The CDR3 bases are TGTGCCAGCTCAAAGGATAACTATGGCTACACCTTC. This encodes CASSKDNYGYTF.

This chain connects TRBV5-1 to TRBJ2-3; no definite D call. CDR3 length: 16 residues. In germline, CDR1 is SGHRS, CDR2 YFSETQ. The V end was cut by 0 bases, the J end by 0 bases, with 11 bases between. DNA of the CDR3: TGCGCCAGCAGCTTGGCCATGGATTATAGCACAGATACGCAGTATTTT. As protein: CASSLAMDYSTDTQYF.

The rearrangement links TRBV2 to TRBJ1-1; tentative D call: TRBD1 (6 bases). V was shortened by 0 bases and J by 8 bases, with 16 bases between the two germline ends. The CDR3 consists of 15 residues. Germline CDR1 reads SNHLY; CDR2 reads FYNNEI. The CDR3 region is CASSEAGLGGLEAFF. CDR3 sequence (DNA): TGTGCCAGCAGTGAAGCTGGCCTAGGGGGGTTGGAAGCTTTCTTT.

The rearrangement uses TRBV12-3 or TRBV12-4 and TRBJ2-3; tentative D call: TRBD1 (5 bases). CDR3 length equals 12 residues. With 6 bases removed from V and 2 bases from J, the gap between germline ends came to 6 bases. CDR3 DNA sequence: TGTGCCAGCAGGGACAACACAGATACGCAGTATTTT. This codes for CASRDNTDTQYF.

The chain recombines TRBV6-5 with TRBJ2-1, with 13 positions matching TRBD2. With V trimmed by 6 bases and J by 5 bases, 4 bases remained unmatched. The CDR3 extends over 15 amino acids. Per the germline V gene, CDR1 is MNHEY and CDR2 is SVGAGI. CDR3 bases: TGTGCCAGCAGCCCGGGACTAGCGGGGAACAATGAGCAGTTCTTC. Its translation is CASSPGLAGNNEQFF.

V gene TRBV7-3 combines with J gene TRBJ2-3, with TRBD2 matching 7 bases. Losses at the gene ends were 3 bases for V and 5 bases for J; bases not matched to a gene: 2. The germline CDR1 and CDR2 sequences are SGHTA and FQGTGA. The CDR3 is made up of 13 amino acids. The CDR3 protein is CASSFVAGDTQYF. The CDR3 bases are TGTGCCAGCAGCTTCGTAGCGGGAGATACGCAGTATTTT.

The chain uses TRBV30 and TRBJ1-5; 11 bases are shared with TRBD1. V lost 7 bases and J lost 7; bases outside the gene matches: 9. This CDR3 is built from 14 residues. From germline, CDR1 is GTSNPN and CDR2 SVGIG (reference sequence). CDR3 coding DNA: TGTGCCTTGGAGGCCGGGACAGGGGGACAGCCCCAGCATTTT. This codes for CALEAGTGGQPQHF.

The chain employs TRBV6-1 and TRBJ2-3; TRBD2 aligns across 13 bases. Germline V gene data show CDR1 as MNHNS and CDR2 as SASEGT. The CDR3 length is 18 residues. Trimming took 4 bases from V and 2 from J; bases not matched to a gene: 9. CDR3 nucleotides: TGTGCCAGCAGTGCCACCCGACTAGCGGGAGGTTTCACAGATACGCAGTATTTT. Amino acid sequence: CASSATRLAGGFTDTQYF.

This clone was counted once. The V gene is TRBV20-1, the J gene TRBJ2-1, with D possibly being TRBD1 or TRBD2 (7 bases each). Trimming removed 6 bases at V and 14 bases at J, with 17 bases between. The length of the CDR3 is 11 residues. CDR1 is DFQATT and CDR2 is SNEGSKA in the germline V gene (reference sequence). The CDR3 coding sequence is TGCAGTGCCAGGGGGGGGGATGGGGAGTTCTTC. It yields the protein CSARGGDGEFF.

The chain combines TRBV7-3 with TRBJ2-5; tentatively, D is TRBD2 (6 bases). Germline V lookup: CDR1 SGHTA, CDR2 FQGTGA. With 4 bases removed from V and 7 bases from J, the gap between germline ends came to 13 bases. The CDR3 extends over 13 amino acids. The CDR3 sequence is CASSSSLGRTQYF. CDR3 coding DNA: TGTGCCAGCAGCTCGAGCCTCGGGAGGACCCAGTACTTC.

V usage is TRBV30 and J usage is TRBJ1-5; the D gene is possibly TRBD1 (5 bases). Germline-derived CDR1 and CDR2 are GTSNPN and SVGIG (reference sequence). Trimming took off 2 bases at V and 6 bases at J, with 14 bases between the two ends. This CDR3 is 14 amino acids long. The CDR3 DNA sequence: TGTGCCTGGAGTCTCTCAACCGGGGGTCAGCCCCAGCATTTT. It specifies CAWSLSTGGQPQHF.

In its sample, this clone was seen once. The J gene is TRBJ2-7, the V gene TRBV11-1; 10 positions agree with TRBD2. The germline V gene encodes CDR1 SGHAT and CDR2 FQDESV (reference sequence). The CDR3 runs 16 residues. V was clipped by 5 bases and J by 5 bases; unmatched bases: 12. The CDR3 nucleotides read TGTGCCAGCAGCCAGCGGAGAGCGGGGGGGTTCGACGAGCAGTACTTC. It encodes CASSQRRAGGFDEQYF.

This chain uses TRBV6-5 with TRBJ2-7; TRBD2 aligns across 7 bases. V shed 0 bases and J 4 bases; nucleotides not matched to a gene: 6. The CDR3 length is 15 residues. Germline CDR1 MNHEY, CDR2 SVGAGI. CDR3 nucleotides: TGTGCCAGCAGTTACTCCCTGGGGCGGGAGTACGAGCAGTACTTC. This codes for CASSYSLGREYEQYF.

This clone was observed a handful of times. The chain has TRBV4-3 and TRBJ2-1; perhaps TRBD2 as D (5 bases). Germline V gene data show CDR1 as LGHNA and CDR2 as YSLEER. The CDR3 runs to 13 residues. Trimming pared 4 bases from V and 7 bases from J, leaving 11 bases between. The CDR3 loop reads CASSPLLENEQFF. DNA of the CDR3: TGCGCCAGCAGCCCCCTACTAGAAAATGAGCAGTTCTTC.

This clone has a single count. The rearrangement uses TRBV11-2 and TRBJ2-5; weak D call: TRBD1 (5 bases). The V end lost 1 base, the J end lost 2 bases, and 5 bases lay between the germline ends. This CDR3 is 13 amino acids long. CDR1 and CDR2 (germline): SGHAT, FQNNGV. The CDR3, as DNA: TGTGCCAGCAGCTTAGGACAGCAAGAGACCCAGTACTTC. It translates to CASSLGQQETQYF.

V usage is TRBV18 and J usage is TRBJ1-4; weak D call: TRBD1 (6 bases). Deletions cut 3 bases from V and 8 bases from J, with 16 bases between. Per the germline V gene, CDR1 is KGHSH and CDR2 is LQKENI. The CDR3 has 15 amino acids. The CDR3 region is CASSPLGGGVEKLFF. For the CDR3, the DNA is TGTGCCAGCTCACCCCTCGGGGGGGGCGTCGAAAAACTGTTTTTT.

This chain links TRBV7-3 with TRBJ2-2, with 8 bases identical to TRBD1. Germline V gene lookup returns CDR1 SGHTA and CDR2 FQGTGA. With 5 bases clipped from V and 3 bases from J, the junction kept 5 bases outside the gene matches. The CDR3 is 15 residues long. Written as DNA, the CDR3 is TGTGCCAGCAGCCGCCAGGGGGCTGACACCGGGGAGCTGTTTTTT. It codes for CASSRQGADTGELFF.

The chain has TRBV19 and TRBJ2-7, with 8 positions matching TRBD1. J was trimmed by 6 bases and V by 3 bases; bases with no gene match: 7. This CDR3 spans 14 amino acids. In germline, CDR1 is LNHDA, CDR2 SQIVND (reference sequence). CDR3 amino acids: CASSIRTGSGEQYF. The CDR3 coding sequence is TGTGCCAGTAGTATCCGGACAGGGAGTGGCGAGCAGTACTTC.

The chain carries TRBV7-2 and TRBJ1-2; D uncertain. CDR1 is SGHTA, CDR2 FQGNSA, per germline. The germline V and J ends were trimmed by 2 bases and 8 bases, with 18 bases remaining between them. There are 15 residues in the CDR3. The CDR3 here is CASSLSDPRLDGYTF. In DNA form, the CDR3 reads TGTGCCAGCAGCTTATCCGATCCACGCCTGGACGGCTACACCTTC.

This sequence joins TRBV24-1 and TRBJ2-3, with 8 bases fitting TRBD1. Trimming removed 4 bases from V and 3 bases from J; junction bases left unmatched: 8. The CDR3 contains 16 residues. Germline CDR1 reads KGHDR; CDR2 reads SFDVKD. Here the CDR3 reads CATSDLTGEGTDTQYF. CDR3 sequence (DNA): TGTGCCACCAGTGACCTGACAGGGGAAGGGACAGATACGCAGTATTTT.

The J gene is TRBJ2-3, the V gene TRBV11-2, with D uncertain. Trimming left V 1 base short and J 5 bases short, with 13 bases between. Germline CDR1 SGHAT, CDR2 FQNNGV. CDR3 length equals 15 residues. The CDR3 DNA reads TGTGCCAGCAGCTTAGTTGGTGGGAAAGGAGATACGCAGTATTTT. This translates into CASSLVGGKGDTQYF. The variable domain in full, completed from reference TRBV11-2 and TRBJ2-3, reads EAGVAQSPRYKIIEKRQSVAFWCNPISGHATLYWYQQILGQGPKLLIQFQNNGVVDDSQLPKDRFSAERLKGVDSTLKIQPAKLEDSAVYLCASSLVGGKGDTQYFGPGTRLTVL.

This clone was found once. The chain links TRBV24-1 to TRBJ2-3, with 9 bases fitting TRBD2. This CDR3 comprises 17 residues. V shed 4 bases and J 2 bases; nucleotides not matched to a gene: 9. Per germline, CDR1 KGHDR and CDR2 SFDVKD. CDR3 sequence (DNA): TGTGCCACCAGTGACCTACCTGCGGGAGGGCCCACAGATACGCAGTATTTT. This sequence encodes CATSDLPAGGPTDTQYF.

This clone has just a few counts. V is TRBV7-3 and J is TRBJ2-5; no clear D gene. There are 12 residues in the CDR3. V was shortened by 3 bases and J by 4 bases, with 6 bases between the two germline ends. Germline V gene lookup returns CDR1 SGHTA and CDR2 FQGTGA. DNA for the CDR3: TGTGCCAGCAGCTTCAGAGGAGAGACCCAGTACTTC. Translation gives CASSFRGETQYF.